This T cell receptor (beta chain) came from a study of monozygotic twins with inflammatory bowel disease. Study-wide results and limits: No separation of different T cell subtypes was possible. There were differing immunosuppressive treatments, which may have added variability to patient repertoires. No difference in repertoire similarity was seen between concordant and discordant twins, possibly because power was limited.

Germline loops: CDR1 SGHRS, CDR2 YFSETQ. This CDR3 is 14 amino acids long. Two nested PCRs, run for around 15 and 10 cycles, were applied to TCRalpha and TCRbeta cDNA. TCRdb reanalyzed the 5' RACE reads and collapses them to one entry per CDR3 protein, without DNA. The sample spans more than 85,000 distinct CDR3 sequences; the ten largest clones claim over 10%. Notes on this clonotype: Its target is unknown.

The sequencing input was blood. The TCR originated in a human donor with ulcerative colitis or Crohn's disease, or a healthy co-twin of an affected twin (not recorded which). This chain connects TRBV5-1 to TRBJ2-3; the TRBD1 assignment by TCRdb is unverifiable without DNA. CDR3 protein: CASKLRDGTDTQYF.